The entry below gives a single T cell receptor (beta chain) sequence along with its context. Generated by immunoSEQ multiplex PCR, the TCRdb table keeps only in-frame clones and is missing some. This table holds over 450,000 clones, around 89% found once. The length of the CDR3 is 18 residues. Between the trimmed V and J ends, which lost 7 bases and 1 base, there was a span of 24 bases. Germline values: CDR1 MRHNA, CDR2 SNTAGT. The sample comes from a study of Ad26.COV2.S vaccination and SARS-CoV-2 variants. The overall study: Intramuscular Ad26.COV2.S doses were given once or twice, 56 days apart.

As for treatment: around 19 received Ad26.COV2.S at low or high dose, single or two shots; roughly five received placebo; per-sample allocation not given. Vaccine and placebo recipients were sampled on day 63 after the first injection. An Ad26 vector was used to express Wuhan-strain SARS-CoV-2 spike as the vaccine. This sequence originates from a person between 18 and 65 years old who received the Ad26.COV2.S COVID-19 vaccine or a placebo. This material consisted of peripheral blood, taken in a trial of Ad26.COV2.S vaccine versus placebo. This sequence joins TRBV6-4 and TRBJ2-3, with D perhaps being TRBD1 or TRBD2 (5 bases each). The CDR3 coding sequence is TGTGCCAGCACCTCAAAATGGGGGTCTAGCCCAGGCACAGATACGCAGTATTTT. Amino acid sequence: CASTSKWGSSPGTDTQYF.